The rows below give T cell receptor beta chains drawn from one sample of a study of identical twins. Using its own MiXCR run on the 5' RACE reads, TCRdb lists one record per CDR3 protein. The data contain 1.5 million to 2 million distinct CDR3 sequences, under 35% of them singletons. Sequenced: cord blood. The receptors stem from a newborn girl in good health. CDR3s include the opening cysteine and the closing phenylalanine or tryptophan. A clone size is listed for some rows: how often the clone was seen (once, few, many), or a class if it is expanded.

CASSPHRNTGAFF 13 TRBV7-9 once TRBJ1-1
CASSHLQTQYF 11 TRBV7-8 NA TRBJ2-5
CASSLRFKGLAWKNEQFF 18 TRBV13 NA TRBJ2-1
CASSLQRGTSNEQFF 15 TRBV3-1 few TRBJ2-1
CASSPQADTQYF 12 TRBV12-3/TRBV12-4 many TRBJ2-3
CSVESGTGRLNTEAFF 16 TRBV29-1 few TRBJ1-1
CSARDGTSGSSPQYF 15 TRBV20-1 few TRBJ2-3
CASSERAVPNQPQHF 15 TRBV2 few TRBJ1-5
CASGLTRGTKNIQYF 15 TRBV2 NA TRBJ2-4
CASSYSGNLADEQFF 15 TRBV6-5 few TRBJ2-1
CASSLRAGGFTGELFF 16 TRBV5-5 few TRBJ2-2
CASSLIQGTVTSTDTQYF 18 TRBV5-1 NA TRBJ2-3
CSARDFRAGVPSSYNEQFF 19 TRBV20-1 few TRBJ2-1
CAISLGGRAYNEQFF 15 TRBV10-3 many TRBJ2-1
CASSLTTSQETQYF 14 TRBV9 few TRBJ2-5
CAISPTDTGELFF 13 TRBV10-3 NA TRBJ2-2
CASSLAGGAVTDTQYF 16 TRBV7-8 few TRBJ2-3
CASSQREWGYNEQFF 15 TRBV5-1 few TRBJ2-1
CASSPKKSGGDLPYGYTF 18 TRBV9 NA TRBJ1-2
CSARQLARDEQYF 13 TRBV20-1 NA TRBJ2-7
CSAPGGTVSCEQYF 14 TRBV20-1 NA NA
CASSKSGSSYEQYF 14 TRBV21-1 NA TRBJ2-7
CSARAETGQPGTGELFF 17 TRBV20-1 NA TRBJ2-2
CASSLRPANTGELFF 15 TRBV11-2 few TRBJ2-2
CASRAGRWNTEAFF 14 TRBV6-2/TRBV6-3 NA TRBJ1-1
CASSSRQGAPHGYTF 15 TRBV12-3/TRBV12-4 few TRBJ1-2
CASSYGTYNEQYF 13 TRBV6-5 NA TRBJ2-7
CASSLQTGVNEKLFF 15 TRBV6-6 few TRBJ1-4
CASSLKGSNQPQHF 14 TRBV7-9 many TRBJ1-5
CASSLALAEGEKLFF 15 TRBV7-9 few TRBJ1-4
CSARVQDREGYTF 13 TRBV20-1 few TRBJ1-2
CASSYSPTSGFTDTQYF 17 TRBV6-5 NA TRBJ2-3
CAISDRDRGSDTQYF 15 TRBV10-3 few TRBJ2-3
CASSQVRDMRTYNEQFF 17 TRBV2 NA TRBJ2-1
CASSLGTGRRNTEAFF 16 TRBV5-5 NA TRBJ1-1
CASSRNNSPLHF 12 TRBV25-1 few TRBJ1-6
CASSQGQAWIYEQYF 15 TRBV5-1 NA TRBJ2-7
CATSDFGSGGFNEQFF 16 TRBV24-1 NA TRBJ2-1
CASSVHSAGSSYNEQFF 17 TRBV25-1 few TRBJ2-1
CASSPIGLSTDTQYF 15 TRBV4-1 NA TRBJ2-3
CSARRWRRNTDTQYF 15 TRBV20-1 few TRBJ2-3
CASSYTEGGVGSYEQYF 17 TRBV6-5 few TRBJ2-7
CSARDRTVIRPQHF 14 TRBV20-1 NA TRBJ1-5
CASSYSIVDYSNNEQYF 17 TRBV6-5 NA TRBJ2-7
CASSYSNRGQKYEQYF 16 TRBV6-6 NA TRBJ2-7
CASSRPGQSSGANVLTF 17 TRBV2 few TRBJ2-6